The 26 T cell receptor beta chains given below trace back to one sample, sequenced in a study of T cell responses to AZD1222 COVID-19 vaccine (dated by TCRdb to the early 2020s). Libraries came from the immunoSEQ multiplex PCR assay. TCRdb mirrors the immuneACCESS table, restricted to in-frame sequences. Some clones are absent from its copies; in checked studies, under half trace to an unresolved V gene, and the reason for the others is unknown. The sample data list some 200,000 clones, and approximately 90% of these were observed just once. Around 3.7% of the sample belongs to the ten largest clones. The time point label of this sample denotes: about 28 days (+/-7) after the second vaccine dose. The sequencing used peripheral blood, collected 28 days after the second AZD1222 dose. Receptors originate from an adult who received the AZD1222 COVID-19 vaccine.

This chain uses TRBV7-2 with TRBJ1-2; unclear D gene. Germline CDR1 and CDR2: SGHTA and FQGNSA. This CDR3 is 12 amino acids long. V lost 5 bases, J lost 7 bases, and 11 bases lay in between. CDR3 loop: CASSPNLGGYTF. As DNA, the CDR3 is TGTGCCAGCAGCCCGAACCTCGGTGGCTACACCTTC.

This clone was counted a few times. The V call is TRBV5-8, the J call TRBJ1-1, with D hard to call. Germline-derived CDR1 and CDR2 are SGHTS and YDEGEE. Trimming stripped 1 base from V and 8 bases from J, with 12 bases between. The CDR3 covers 13 residues. For the CDR3, the DNA is TGTGCCAGCAGCTTGATCCCGGGCACCGAAGCTTTCTTT. It yields the protein CASSLIPGTEAFF.

V usage is TRBV9 and J usage is TRBJ2-1; TRBD2 aligns across 8 bases. This CDR3 comprises 15 residues. The germline V gene has CDR1 SGDLS and CDR2 YYNGEE. V trimming: 4 bases; J trimming: 3 bases; junction bases outside the gene matches: 6. The CDR3 protein is CASSLSGGGYNEQFF. The DNA of the CDR3 is TGTGCCAGCAGCTTGAGCGGGGGTGGCTACAATGAGCAGTTCTTC. The whole variable domain, remainder taken from reference TRBV9 and TRBJ2-1, is DSGVTQTPKHLITATGQRVTLRCSPRSGDLSVYWYQQSLDQGLQFLIQYYNGEERAKGNILERFSAQQFPDLHSELNLSSLELGDSALYFCASSLSGGGYNEQFFGPGTRLTVL.

This rearrangement joins TRBV5-5 to TRBJ1-5; 8 bases are a match to TRBD1. Germline trimming cut 3 bases from V and 5 bases from J; bases unmatched to any gene: 10. This CDR3 contains 16 residues. From germline, CDR1 is SGHKS and CDR2 YYEKEE (reference sequence). CDR3 in DNA: TGTGCCAGCAGCTGGGGTACTGGGGGACAGGATCAGCCCCAGCATTTT. This codes for CASSWGTGGQDQPQHF. Together with reference TRBV5-5 and TRBJ1-5, the CDR3 gives the full variable domain: DAGVTQSPTHLIKTRGQQVTLRCSPISGHKSVSWYQQVLGQGPQFIFQYYEKEERGRGNFPDRFSARQFPNYSSELNVNALLLGDSALYLCASSWGTGGQDQPQHFGDGTRLSIL.

The chain recombines TRBV2 with TRBJ1-2, with TRBD1 matching 7 bases. The V gene end was trimmed by 2 bases and the J gene end by 5 bases; junction bases not matched to a gene: 2. From germline, CDR1 is SNHLY and CDR2 FYNNEI. This CDR3 spans 13 amino acids. CDR3 sequence: CASSELGQYGYTF. CDR3 DNA sequence: TGTGCCAGCAGTGAATTGGGACAGTATGGCTACACCTTC.

The sample holds one count of this clone. The CDR3 bases are TGTGCCAGCAGCCAACAAGGCCAAAGGGGTGGCACAGATACGCAGTATTTT. This translates into CASSQQGQRGGTDTQYF. The chain has TRBV3-1 (or the pseudogene TRBV3-2) and TRBJ2-3; tentative D call: TRBD1 (5 bases). Germline lookup yields CDR1 LGHDT and CDR2 YNNKEL (reference sequence). This CDR3 is built from 17 residues. V was shortened by 2 bases and J by 1 base, with 16 bases between the two germline ends.

CDR3 protein: CASSRGGSYEQYF. The CDR3 DNA sequence: TGCGCCAGCAGCCGAGGCGGCTCCTACGAGCAGTACTTC. This sequence joins TRBV4-1 and TRBJ2-7, with D unclear. Germline V gene sequence: CDR1 MGHRA, CDR2 YSYEKL. V gave up 4 bases and J gave up 0 bases, with 7 bases separating them. The CDR3 covers 13 residues.

The chain recombines TRBV19 with TRBJ2-7, with 9 bases identical to TRBD1. Germline trimming cut 5 bases from V and 3 bases from J; bases unmatched to any gene: 8. CDR3 length: 15 residues. Germline V lookup: CDR1 LNHDA, CDR2 SQIVND (reference sequence). Written as DNA, the CDR3 is TGTGCCAGTAGTTCTCCGGGACAGGGATTCTACGAGCAGTACTTC. Protein sequence: CASSSPGQGFYEQYF.

The V and J genes are TRBV30 and TRBJ1-6, with D possibly TRBD1 on 5 matching bases. Germline V gene sequence: CDR1 GTSNPN, CDR2 SVGIG (reference sequence). This CDR3 has 15 amino acids. The V gene lost 0 bases and the J gene lost 6 bases, with 12 bases spanning the gap. DNA for the CDR3: TGTGCCTGGAGTGTACCCGGGGCAGCTAATTCACCCCTCCACTTT. Amino acid sequence: CAWSVPGAANSPLHF.

The chain combines TRBV10-1 with TRBJ2-1; 10 bases line up with TRBD2. CDR3 size: 15 residues. Unmatched junction bases numbered 1, after V lost 2 bases and J lost 3 bases. Germline CDR1 is WNHNN and CDR2 is SYGVQD (reference sequence). CDR3 amino acids: CASSEGTSDYNEQFF. The CDR3 DNA follows: TGCGCCAGCAGTGAGGGGACTAGCGACTACAATGAGCAGTTCTTC.

The CDR3 sequence is CASSLEGELEGLNEQFF. CDR3 in DNA: TGTGCCAGCAGCTTAGAGGGGGAACTAGAGGGATTGAATGAGCAGTTCTTC. The V and J genes are TRBV11-2 and TRBJ2-1; D is possibly TRBD1 or TRBD2 (5 bases each). Between the trimmed V and J ends, which lost 0 bases and 7 bases, there was a span of 19 bases. This CDR3 contains 17 residues. Germline CDR1 is SGHAT and CDR2 is FQNNGV.

This chain connects TRBV3-1 (or the pseudogene TRBV3-2) to TRBJ1-2, with D perhaps matching TRBD1 (6 bases). Per the germline V gene, CDR1 is LGHDT and CDR2 is YNNKEL (reference sequence). Trimming removed 2 bases from V and 4 bases from J, with 14 bases in between. There are 15 residues in the CDR3. The CDR3 DNA sequence: TGTGCCAGCAGCCAACGCAACAGGGTTGGCTATGGCTACACCTTC. As protein: CASSQRNRVGYGYTF.

This rearrangement joins TRBV30 to TRBJ2-7, with D perhaps matching TRBD1 or TRBD2 (5 bases each). V shed 5 bases and J shed 3 bases, with 17 bases lying between them. The CDR3 consists of 14 residues. Germline V gene lookup returns CDR1 GTSNPN and CDR2 SVGIG (reference sequence). The CDR3: CAWGPEGRLYEQYF. As DNA, the CDR3 is TGTGCCTGGGGGCCCGAGGGGCGCCTCTACGAGCAGTACTTC.

The gene calls are TRBV6-1 and TRBJ2-5, with unresolved D. The CDR3 runs 16 residues. With 2 bases removed from V and 5 bases from J, the gap between germline ends came to 18 bases. Per the germline V gene, CDR1 is MNHNS and CDR2 is SASEGT. CDR3 residues: CASSEYGSLPAETQYF. DNA for the CDR3: TGTGCCAGCAGTGAATACGGATCGCTTCCGGCGGAGACCCAGTACTTC.

The chain employs TRBV10-1 and TRBJ2-7; 7 positions agree with TRBD2. CDR3 length: 15 residues. V was clipped by 4 bases and J by 0 bases; unmatched bases: 6. The V gene's germline CDR1 is WNHNN and CDR2 SYGVQD (reference sequence). The CDR3, as DNA: TGCGCCAGCAGTGCCCAGGCTAGCGGCTCCTACGAGCAGTACTTC. Translating it yields CASSAQASGSYEQYF.

This clone came up once. The rearrangement joins TRBV7-2 to TRBJ2-7, with 9 positions matching TRBD1. The CDR3 has 14 residues. The germline V gene encodes CDR1 SGHTA and CDR2 FQGNSA. J gave up 2 bases and V 5 bases, and 4 bases lay outside the gene matches. In nucleotides, the CDR3 is TGTGCCAGCAGCCCGGGGACAGGGCCCTACGAGCAGTACTTC. Amino acid sequence: CASSPGTGPYEQYF.

Here the CDR3 reads CASSVRQGIGYTF. As DNA, the CDR3 is TGTGCCAGCAGTGTTAGGCAGGGTATAGGCTACACCTTC. V gene TRBV2 combines with J gene TRBJ1-2, with D tentatively TRBD1 (5 bases). The CDR3 sequence is 13 residues long. Germline CDR1 is SNHLY and CDR2 is FYNNEI. Trimming cost V 4 bases and J 8 bases, with 14 bases left between them.

Note on this clone: Other nucleotide sequences from this sample produce the same CDR3. The chain employs TRBV25-1 and TRBJ1-4, with D uncertain. V lost 2 bases to trimming and J lost 8 bases, with 6 bases between them. Germline V gene data show CDR1 as MGHDK and CDR2 as SYGVNS. The CDR3 has 12 residues. The CDR3 region has the DNA TGTGCCAGCAGTGAACGAGGGGAAAAACTGTTTTTT. The encoded protein is CASSERGEKLFF. The variable domain in full, completed from reference TRBV25-1 and TRBJ1-4, reads EADIYQTPRYLVIGTGKKITLECSQTMGHDKMYWYQQDPGMELHLIHYSYGVNSTEKGDLSSESTVSRIRTEHFPLTLESARPSHTSQYLCASSERGEKLFFGSGTQLSVL.

The chain employs TRBV13 and TRBJ2-2; D ambiguous. The CDR3 runs to 16 residues. V was clipped by 5 bases and J by 8 bases, with 21 bases between them. Germline V lookup: CDR1 PRHDT, CDR2 FYEKMQ (reference sequence). The DNA for the CDR3 is TGTGCCAGCAGCCCCCGCGGTATCGGATCTGGTGGGGAGCTGTTTTTT. Residues: CASSPRGIGSGGELFF.

V is TRBV11-3 and J is TRBJ1-4; 8 bases fit TRBD1. V gave up 5 bases and J gave up 6 bases; unmatched junction bases: 5. Germline-derived CDR1 and CDR2 are SGHNT and YENEEA. The length of the CDR3 is 14 residues. The CDR3 protein is CASSLQGADEKLFF. In nucleotides, the CDR3 is TGTGCCAGCAGCCTCCAGGGGGCCGATGAAAAACTGTTTTTT.

The CDR3 region is CASSRTGASPLHF. The CDR3 DNA sequence: TGTGCCAGCAGCCGGACAGGGGCCTCACCCCTCCACTTT. The chain has TRBV7-3 and TRBJ1-6; 9 bases are shared with TRBD1. The CDR3 is made up of 13 amino acids. Germline CDR1 reads SGHTA; CDR2 reads FQGTGA. V gave up 5 bases and J gave up 10 bases; unmatched junction bases: 3.

This chain links TRBV5-5 with TRBJ2-7; TRBD2 is a possible D gene (5 bases). Germline CDR1 reads SGHKS; CDR2 reads YYEKEE (reference sequence). The length of the CDR3 is 13 residues. V was trimmed by 2 bases and J by 3 bases, leaving 9 bases between them. CDR3 amino acids: CASSFNRDYEQYF. The CDR3 DNA reads as TGTGCCAGCAGCTTTAACCGGGACTACGAGCAGTACTTC.

This clone was observed once. The V gene is TRBV28, the J gene TRBJ1-6, with 9 bases fitting TRBD1. The germline V gene encodes CDR1 MDHEN and CDR2 SYDVKM. V trimming: 4 bases; J trimming: 9 bases; junction bases outside the gene matches: 7. This CDR3 has 15 residues. CDR3 DNA sequence: TGTGCCAGCAGTTCCAGGACAGGGGTAGGTTCACCCCTCCACTTT. Amino acid sequence: CASSSRTGVGSPLHF.

J is TRBJ2-7 and V is TRBV5-8, with D perhaps TRBD2 (6 bases). V lost 0 bases and J lost 2, with 12 bases in between. In germline, CDR1 is SGHTS, CDR2 YDEGEE. This CDR3 has 15 amino acids. CDR3 residues: CASSLAYGGTYEQYF. The CDR3 coding sequence is TGTGCCAGCAGCTTGGCCTATGGGGGGACCTACGAGCAGTACTTC. The complete variable domain, with remaining parts taken from reference TRBV5-8 and TRBJ2-7, reads EAGVTQSPTHLIKTRGQQATLRCSPISGHTSVYWYQQALGLGLQFLLWYDEGEERNRGNFPPRFSGRQFPNYSSELNVNALELEDSALYLCASSLAYGGTYEQYFGPGTRLTVT.

This sequence joins TRBV7-2 and TRBJ1-5, with D tentatively TRBD1 (5 bases). V dropped 5 bases and J dropped 0 bases, with 14 bases sitting between them. The CDR3 spans 16 residues. Germline V lookup: CDR1 SGHTA, CDR2 FQGNSA. CDR3 sequence reads: CASSRVGGNSNQPQHF. DNA for the CDR3: TGTGCCAGCAGCCGGGTGGGGGGAAATAGCAATCAGCCCCAGCATTTT. The whole variable domain, remainder taken from reference TRBV7-2 and TRBJ1-5, is GAGVSQSPSNKVTEKGKDVELRCDPISGHTALYWYRQSLGQGLEFLIYFQGNSAPDKSGLPSDRFSAERTGGSVSTLTIQRTQQEDSAVYLCASSRVGGNSNQPQHFGDGTRLSIL.

The chain recombines TRBV7-9 with TRBJ2-7; possibly TRBD1 for D (6 bases). V gave up 6 bases and J gave up 4 bases, with 10 bases separating them. The CDR3 runs to 12 residues. CDR1 and CDR2 (germline): SEHNR, FQNEAQ (reference sequence). As DNA, the CDR3 is TGTGCCAGCAGGCAGGACAGTTACGAGCAGTACTTC. Its protein is CASRQDSYEQYF.